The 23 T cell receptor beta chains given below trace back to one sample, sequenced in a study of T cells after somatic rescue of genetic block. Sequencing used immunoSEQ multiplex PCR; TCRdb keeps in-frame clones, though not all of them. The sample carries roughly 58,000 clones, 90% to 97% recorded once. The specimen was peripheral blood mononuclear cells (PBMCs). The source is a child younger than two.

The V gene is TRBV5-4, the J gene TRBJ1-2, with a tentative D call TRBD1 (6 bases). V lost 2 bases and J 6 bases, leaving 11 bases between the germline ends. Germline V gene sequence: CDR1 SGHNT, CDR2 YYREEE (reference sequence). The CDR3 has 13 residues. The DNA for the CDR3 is TGTGCCAGCAGCTTACCGGCAGGGGATGGCTACACCTTC. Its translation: CASSLPAGDGYTF.

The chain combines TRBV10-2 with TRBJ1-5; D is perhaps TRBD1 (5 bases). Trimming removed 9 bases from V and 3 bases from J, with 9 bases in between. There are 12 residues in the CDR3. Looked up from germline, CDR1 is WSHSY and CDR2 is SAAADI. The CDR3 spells CASRDVNQPQHF. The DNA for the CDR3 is TGCGCCAGTCGGGACGTCAATCAGCCCCAGCATTTT.

CDR3 protein: CASSQDLRTGYQPQHF. The CDR3 DNA follows: TGTGCCAGCAGCCAAGATCTCCGGACAGGGTACCAGCCCCAGCATTTT. The chain has TRBV4-2 and TRBJ1-5, with TRBD1 identical over 8 bases. The CDR3 spans 16 residues. V was pared by 0 bases and J by 7 bases, with 8 bases of the junction left unmatched. The germline CDR1 and CDR2 sequences are LGHNA and YNFKEQ.

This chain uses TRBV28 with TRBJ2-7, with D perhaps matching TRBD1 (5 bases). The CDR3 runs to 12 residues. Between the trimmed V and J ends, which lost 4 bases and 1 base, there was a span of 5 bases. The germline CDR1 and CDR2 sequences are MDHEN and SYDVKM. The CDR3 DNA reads TGTGCCAGCAGTTGGACATCCTACGAGCAGTACTTC. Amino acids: CASSWTSYEQYF.

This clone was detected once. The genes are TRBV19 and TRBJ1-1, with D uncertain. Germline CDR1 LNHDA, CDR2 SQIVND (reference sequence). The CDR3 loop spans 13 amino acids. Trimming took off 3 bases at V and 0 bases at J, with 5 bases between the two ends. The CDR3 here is CASSIGVNTEAFF. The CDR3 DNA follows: TGTGCCAGTAGTATCGGGGTGAACACTGAAGCTTTCTTT.

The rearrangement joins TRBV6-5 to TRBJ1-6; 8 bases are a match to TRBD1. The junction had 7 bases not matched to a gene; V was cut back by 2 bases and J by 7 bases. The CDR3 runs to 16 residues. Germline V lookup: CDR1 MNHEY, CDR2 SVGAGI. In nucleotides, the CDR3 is TGTGCCAGCAGTTACCACCCTAGACAGGGGAATTCACCCCTCCACTTT. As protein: CASSYHPRQGNSPLHF.

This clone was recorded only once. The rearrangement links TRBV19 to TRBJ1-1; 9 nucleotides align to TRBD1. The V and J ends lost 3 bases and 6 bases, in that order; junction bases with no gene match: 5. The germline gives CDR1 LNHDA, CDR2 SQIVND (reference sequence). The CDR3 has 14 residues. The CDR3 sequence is CASSIQTGGAEAFF. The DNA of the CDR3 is TGTGCCAGTAGTATCCAGACAGGGGGTGCTGAAGCTTTCTTT.

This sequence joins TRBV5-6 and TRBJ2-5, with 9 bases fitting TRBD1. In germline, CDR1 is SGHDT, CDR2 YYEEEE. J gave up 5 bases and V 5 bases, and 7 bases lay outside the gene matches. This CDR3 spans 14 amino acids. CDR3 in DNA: TGTGCCAGCAGTTACGGGACAGGGCTGGAGACCCAGTACTTC. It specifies CASSYGTGLETQYF.

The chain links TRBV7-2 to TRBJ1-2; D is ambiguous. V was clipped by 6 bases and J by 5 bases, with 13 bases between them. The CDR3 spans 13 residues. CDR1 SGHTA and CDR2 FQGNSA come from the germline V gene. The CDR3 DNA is TGTGCCAGCAGTTCAACTTCACGTTATGGCTACACCTTC. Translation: CASSSTSRYGYTF.

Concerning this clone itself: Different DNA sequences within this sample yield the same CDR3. The CDR3 reads CSVEGRFMNTEAFF. In nucleotides, the CDR3 is TGCAGCGTTGAGGGACGGTTCATGAACACTGAAGCTTTCTTT. The chain has TRBV29-1 and TRBJ1-1; D possibly corresponds to TRBD1 (5 bases). CDR1 and CDR2 from the germline V gene are SQVTM and ANQGSEA. The V end lost 3 bases, the J end lost 0 bases, and 11 bases lay between the germline ends. The CDR3 runs to 14 residues.

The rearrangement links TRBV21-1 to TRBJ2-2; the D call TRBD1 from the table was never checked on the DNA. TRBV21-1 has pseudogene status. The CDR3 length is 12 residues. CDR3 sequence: CASSQGAGELFF. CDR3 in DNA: TGTGCCAGCAGCCAGGGGGCCGGGGAGCTGTTTTTT.

The CDR3: CASRLDSGSNQPQHF. The CDR3 DNA follows: TGTGCCAGCAGACTGGACAGCGGTAGCAATCAGCCCCAGCATTTT. The chain has TRBV12-1 and TRBJ1-5; TRBD1 is the table's D call and was not checked against the DNA. TRBV12-1 is a pseudogene locus. The CDR3 runs 15 residues.

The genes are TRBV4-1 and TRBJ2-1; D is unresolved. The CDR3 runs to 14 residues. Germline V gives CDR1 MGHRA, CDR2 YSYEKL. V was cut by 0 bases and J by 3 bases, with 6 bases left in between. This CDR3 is CASSQDRYYNEQFF. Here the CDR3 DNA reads TGCGCCAGCAGCCAAGATAGATACTACAATGAGCAGTTCTTC.

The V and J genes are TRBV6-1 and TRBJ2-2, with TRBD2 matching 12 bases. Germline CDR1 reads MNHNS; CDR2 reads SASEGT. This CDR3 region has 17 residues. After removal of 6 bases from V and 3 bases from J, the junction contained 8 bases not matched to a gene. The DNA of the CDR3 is TGTGCCAGCAGGGAAAGGAGACTAGCGGGAGACACCGGGGAGCTGTTTTTT. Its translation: CASRERRLAGDTGELFF.

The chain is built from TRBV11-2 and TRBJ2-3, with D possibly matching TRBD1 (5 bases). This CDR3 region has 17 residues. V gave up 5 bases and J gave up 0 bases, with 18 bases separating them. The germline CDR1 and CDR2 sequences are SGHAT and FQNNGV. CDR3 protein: CASSPRTKGASTDTQYF. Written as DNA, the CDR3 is TGTGCCAGCAGCCCACGTACGAAAGGGGCTAGCACAGATACGCAGTATTTT. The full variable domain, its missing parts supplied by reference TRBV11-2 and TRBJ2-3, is EAGVAQSPRYKIIEKRQSVAFWCNPISGHATLYWYQQILGQGPKLLIQFQNNGVVDDSQLPKDRFSAERLKGVDSTLKIQPAKLEDSAVYLCASSPRTKGASTDTQYFGPGTRLTVL.

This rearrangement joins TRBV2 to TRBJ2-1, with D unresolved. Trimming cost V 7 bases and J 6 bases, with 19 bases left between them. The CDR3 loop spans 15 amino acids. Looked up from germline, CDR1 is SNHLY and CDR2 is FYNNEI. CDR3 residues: CASTVARPRSNEQFF. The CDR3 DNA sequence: TGTGCCAGCACAGTCGCACGGCCCCGTAGCAATGAGCAGTTCTTC.

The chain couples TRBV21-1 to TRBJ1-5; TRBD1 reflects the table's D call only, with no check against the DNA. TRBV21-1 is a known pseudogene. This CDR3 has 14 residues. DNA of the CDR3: TGTGCCAGCAGCCCGAAGGGGTCCTATCAGCCCCAGCATTTT. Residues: CASSPKGSYQPQHF.

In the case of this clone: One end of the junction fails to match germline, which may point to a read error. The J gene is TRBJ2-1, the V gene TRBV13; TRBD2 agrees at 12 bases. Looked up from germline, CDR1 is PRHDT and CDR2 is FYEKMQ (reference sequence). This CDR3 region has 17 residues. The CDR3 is CASSLGPGLAGRDEQFF. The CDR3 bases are TGTGCCAGCAGCCTAGGTCCGGGACTAGCGGGTAGGGATGAGCAGTTCTTC.

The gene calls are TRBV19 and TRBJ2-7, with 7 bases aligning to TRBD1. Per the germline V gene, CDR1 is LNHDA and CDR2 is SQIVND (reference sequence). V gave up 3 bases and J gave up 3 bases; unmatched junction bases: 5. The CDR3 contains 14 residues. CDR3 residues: CASSMGDRVYEQYF. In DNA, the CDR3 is TGTGCCAGTAGTATGGGAGACAGGGTCTACGAGCAGTACTTC.

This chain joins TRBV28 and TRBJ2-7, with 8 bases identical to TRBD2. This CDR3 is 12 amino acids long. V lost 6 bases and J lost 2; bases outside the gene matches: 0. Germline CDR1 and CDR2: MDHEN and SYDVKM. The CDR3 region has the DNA TGTGCCAGCAGCGGGAGGGCCTACGAGCAGTACTTC. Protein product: CASSGRAYEQYF.

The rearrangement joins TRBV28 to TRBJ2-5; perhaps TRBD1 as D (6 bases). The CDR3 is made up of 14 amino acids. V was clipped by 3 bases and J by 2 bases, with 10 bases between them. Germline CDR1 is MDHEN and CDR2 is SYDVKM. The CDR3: CASSLLRGQETQYF. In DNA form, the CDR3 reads TGTGCCAGCAGTTTGTTGAGGGGGCAAGAGACCCAGTACTTC.

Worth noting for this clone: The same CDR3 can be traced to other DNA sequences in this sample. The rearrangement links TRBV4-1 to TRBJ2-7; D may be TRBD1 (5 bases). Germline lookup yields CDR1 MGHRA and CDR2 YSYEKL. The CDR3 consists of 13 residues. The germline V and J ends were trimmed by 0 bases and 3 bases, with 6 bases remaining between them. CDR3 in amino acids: CASSQDQGYEQYF. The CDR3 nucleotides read TGCGCCAGCAGCCAAGATCAGGGCTACGAGCAGTACTTC.

The CDR3 loop is CASSNIRAGYGYTF. The CDR3 region has the DNA TGTGCCAGCAGCAACATACGGGCCGGATATGGCTACACCTTC. V is TRBV7-2 and J is TRBJ1-2, with D hard to call. Looked up from germline, CDR1 is SGHTA and CDR2 is FQGNSA. Trimming left V 5 bases short and J 5 bases short, with 15 bases between. The CDR3 sequence is 14 residues long. The full variable domain, its missing parts supplied by reference TRBV7-2 and TRBJ1-2, is GAGVSQSPSNKVTEKGKDVELRCDPISGHTALYWYRQSLGQGLEFLIYFQGNSAPDKSGLPSDRFSAERTGGSVSTLTIQRTQQEDSAVYLCASSNIRAGYGYTFGSGTRLTVV.